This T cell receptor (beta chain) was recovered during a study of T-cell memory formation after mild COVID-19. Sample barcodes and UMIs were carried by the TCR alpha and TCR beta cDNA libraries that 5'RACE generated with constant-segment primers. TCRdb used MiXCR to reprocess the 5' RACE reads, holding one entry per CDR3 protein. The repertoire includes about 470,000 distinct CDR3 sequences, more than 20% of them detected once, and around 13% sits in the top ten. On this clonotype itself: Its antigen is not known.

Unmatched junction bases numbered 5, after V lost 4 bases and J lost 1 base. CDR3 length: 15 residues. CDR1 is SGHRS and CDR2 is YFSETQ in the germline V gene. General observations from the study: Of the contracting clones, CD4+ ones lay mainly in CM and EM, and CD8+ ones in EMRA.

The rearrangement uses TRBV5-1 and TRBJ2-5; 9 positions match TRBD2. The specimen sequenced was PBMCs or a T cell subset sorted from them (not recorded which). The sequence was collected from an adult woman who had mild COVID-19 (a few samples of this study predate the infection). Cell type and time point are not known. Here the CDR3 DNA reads TGCGCCAGCAGCAAAGGCGGGGGGGTCCAAGAGACCCAGTACTTC. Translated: CASSKGGGVQETQYF.